This entry concerns a single T cell receptor beta chain. TCRdb processed the 5' RACE reads anew with MiXCR; each CDR3 protein has one entry. The table lists about 470,000 distinct CDR3 sequences, 18% of them singletons. This specimen comes from a study of T-cell memory formation after mild COVID-19. The overall study: Largely donor-specific sequence clusters came from two donors.

The CDR3 runs 15 residues. The germline V gene has CDR1 SQVTM and CDR2 ANQGSEA. Losses at the gene ends were 4 bases for V and 7 bases for J; bases not matched to a gene: 8. The receptor was isolated from an adult woman who had mild COVID-19 (a few samples of this study predate the infection). Cell type and time point are not known. V gene TRBV29-1 combines with J gene TRBJ2-3; 13 bases map to TRBD2. The sequenced sample consisted of PBMCs or a T cell subset sorted from them (not recorded which). The CDR3 region has the DNA TGCAGCGTTGCCCGGACTAGCGGGAGTTTCTATACGCAGTATTTT. Its protein product is CSVARTSGSFYTQYF.